The sequence of this T cell receptor (beta chain) was determined in a study of cytomegalovirus exposure and HLA in healthy donors. Background on the study: HLA-typed donors were the source of about 85 million unique TCRs, which an early data release held.

Donors consisted of healthy bone marrow donors. Whole-study findings and limits: Rare sequences made up most TCRs, while some public TCRs were found in many donors. Donor immune exposure was known only as CMV serostatus.

This PCR relied on a set of 60 Vbeta primers and 13 Jbeta primers. Libraries were prepared by immunoSEQ multiplex PCR; TCRdb keeps only in-frame clonotypes and omits some of them. The sample yields approximately 140,000 clones, around 80% seen once. Note on this clone: The antigen remains undetermined.

The TCR sequence derives from a male donor in good health and CMV-seronegative. The sequenced material came from PBMCs.

In nucleotides, the CDR3 is TGCGCCAGCAGCCTCACGGCGGGGGAAGGAAGGTTCGAGCAGTACTTC. Its translation is CASSLTAGEGRFEQYF. The chain joins TRBV4-3 to TRBJ2-7; 7 bases line up with TRBD2. J gave up 6 bases and V 4 bases, and 15 bases lay outside the gene matches. The CDR3 contains 16 residues. Germline V gene data show CDR1 as LGHNA and CDR2 as YSLEER.